Each of the 24 T cell receptor beta chains below was sequenced from the same sample in a study of blood T cell repertoires in COVID-19. Profiling relied on immunoSEQ multiplex PCR, and the TCRdb table lists in-frame clones only, not all of them. The data hold roughly 46,000 clones, with about 88% observed a single time. Sequencing was carried out using peripheral blood. These receptors all stem from a man between 50 and 59 years old with active COVID-19.

This clone was detected once. This chain uses TRBV24-1 with TRBJ1-1, with 8 bases aligning to TRBD1. Germline lookup yields CDR1 KGHDR and CDR2 SFDVKD. This CDR3 is 17 amino acids long. J lost 0 bases, V lost 4 bases, and 9 bases had no gene match. CDR3 DNA: TGTGCCACCAGTGACTGTGACAGGGGAGTCGTGAACACTGAAGCTTTCTTT. Residues: CATSDCDRGVVNTEAFF.

V is TRBV6-1 and J is TRBJ1-2; no firm D call. The V end lost 0 bases, the J end lost 4 bases, and 15 bases lay between the germline ends. The CDR3 runs 16 residues. The germline V gene has CDR1 MNHNS and CDR2 SASEGT. CDR3 nucleotides: TGTGCCAGCAGTGAAGCGCAGGCCAACGCGGGCTATGGCTACACCTTC. Its protein product is CASSEAQANAGYGYTF.

This chain joins TRBV28 and TRBJ2-4; 9 positions match TRBD2. The CDR3 covers 14 residues. Germline V gene sequence: CDR1 MDHEN, CDR2 SYDVKM. The trim removed 3 bases at V and 7 bases at J, leaving 4 bases unmatched. CDR3 region: CASSLTSGRNIQYF. The CDR3 DNA reads TGTGCCAGCAGTTTGACGAGCGGGAGGAACATTCAGTACTTC.

The V and J genes are TRBV7-2 and TRBJ2-4; TRBD2 matches at 8 bases. V was clipped by 8 bases and J by 9 bases; unmatched bases: 3. Germline CDR1 SGHTA, CDR2 FQGNSA. The CDR3 covers 11 residues. CDR3 loop: CASAGGGIQYF. DNA for the CDR3: TGTGCCAGCGCCGGGGGGGGCATTCAGTACTTC.

This chain uses TRBV7-2 with TRBJ2-5; 7 nucleotides line up with TRBD1. The CDR3 is 14 residues long. After removal of 4 bases from V and 1 base from J, the junction contained 3 bases not matched to a gene. The germline gives CDR1 SGHTA, CDR2 FQGNSA. This CDR3 is CASSSGTVQETQYF. The CDR3 nucleotides read TGTGCCAGCAGCTCCGGGACAGTCCAAGAGACCCAGTACTTC.

The V and J genes are TRBV27 and TRBJ2-7; 14 nucleotides agree with TRBD2. Germline CDR1 MNHEY, CDR2 SMNVEV (reference sequence). The CDR3 is 13 residues long. J was trimmed by 5 bases and V by 7 bases; bases with no gene match: 1. The CDR3 is CASMGLAGDEQYF. CDR3 nucleotides: TGTGCCAGCATGGGACTAGCGGGAGACGAGCAGTACTTC.

This clone has only a few counts. The chain recombines TRBV30 with TRBJ2-7; D perhaps matches TRBD1 (6 bases). Germline V gives CDR1 GTSNPN, CDR2 SVGIG (reference sequence). The CDR3 sequence is 14 residues long. V was cut by 3 bases and J by 0 bases, with 12 bases left in between. The CDR3 reads CAWRMGALSYEQYF. DNA of the CDR3: TGTGCCTGGAGGATGGGGGCCCTCTCCTACGAGCAGTACTTC.

The chain recombines TRBV7-8 with TRBJ2-1; TRBD1 aligns across 7 bases. The CDR3 is made up of 12 amino acids. Per germline, CDR1 SGHVS and CDR2 FQNEAQ. After removal of 2 bases from V and 15 bases from J, the junction contained 7 bases not matched to a gene. This chain's CDR3 is CASSLFGQEVFF. The DNA of the CDR3 is TGTGCCAGCAGCTTATTTGGACAGGAAGTGTTCTTC. Full variable domain (outside the CDR3, taken from reference TRBV7-8 and TRBJ2-1): GAGVSQSPRYKVAKRGQDVALRCDPISGHVSLFWYQQALGQGPEFLTYFQNEAQLDKSGLPSDRFFAERPEGSVSTLKIQRTQQEDSAVYLCASSLFGQEVFFGPGTRLTVL.

The V and J genes are TRBV7-2 and TRBJ2-5; 9 nucleotides match TRBD2. The germline gives CDR1 SGHTA, CDR2 FQGNSA. There are 16 residues in the CDR3. J gave up 2 bases and V 5 bases, and 9 bases lay outside the gene matches. Written as DNA, the CDR3 is TGTGCCAGCAGCCTGGGCGCTAGCGGGGCTCAAGAGACCCAGTACTTC. This gives the protein CASSLGASGAQETQYF.

CDR3 sequence: CASSQGVTGAYGYTF. The CDR3 coding sequence is TGCGCCAGCAGCCAAGGGGTGACAGGGGCCTATGGCTACACCTTC. The chain links TRBV4-3 to TRBJ1-2, with 8 bases fitting TRBD1. CDR1 and CDR2 (germline): LGHNA, YSLEER. After removal of 1 base from V and 4 bases from J, the junction contained 5 bases not matched to a gene. This CDR3 is built from 15 residues.

The chain couples TRBV10-1 to TRBJ2-7, with D maybe TRBD2 (6 bases). Trimming left V 0 bases short and J 12 bases short, with 27 bases between. Per germline, CDR1 WNHNN and CDR2 SYGVQD (reference sequence). The CDR3 contains 17 residues. CDR3 sequence reads: CASSESGRGSNLTTGYF. As DNA, the CDR3 is TGCGCCAGCAGTGAGTCGGGGCGGGGCAGCAACCTGACGACCGGGTACTTC.

The V gene is TRBV5-6, the J gene TRBJ2-7, with D tentatively TRBD1 (6 bases). Trimming took 1 base from V and 4 from J, leaving 12 bases between them. Germline CDR1 and CDR2: SGHDT and YYEEEE. This CDR3 contains 14 residues. CDR3 protein: CASSLKTGYYEQYF. The DNA of the CDR3 is TGTGCCAGCAGCTTGAAGACAGGCTATTACGAGCAGTACTTC.

The rearrangement links TRBV5-1 to TRBJ2-7; the match to TRBD2 covers 10 bases. Per the germline V gene, CDR1 is SGHRS and CDR2 is YFSETQ. Trimming took 1 base from V and 2 from J; bases not matched to a gene: 3. This CDR3 is 15 amino acids long. The CDR3 nucleotides are TGCGCCAGCAGCTTGACTAGCGGGGAGACCTACGAGCAGTACTTC. Its translation is CASSLTSGETYEQYF.

This clone was observed once. V is TRBV3-1 (or the pseudogene TRBV3-2) and J is TRBJ1-2; TRBD1 aligns across 10 bases. The CDR3 has 15 residues. Germline assignment: CDR1 LGHDT and CDR2 YNNKEL (reference sequence). J lost 8 bases, V lost 2 bases, and 8 bases had no gene match. CDR3 nucleotides: TGTGCCAGCAGCCAATTAGGGACAGGGGCGTACGGCTACACCTTC. The encoded protein is CASSQLGTGAYGYTF.

In its sample, this clone was seen a few times. The V gene is TRBV19, the J gene TRBJ2-1; no definite D call. The CDR3 contains 14 residues. V shed 5 bases and J shed 0 bases, with 8 bases lying between them. Germline V gene sequence: CDR1 LNHDA, CDR2 SQIVND (reference sequence). The CDR3 here is CASSPRPSYNEQFF. The CDR3, as DNA: TGTGCCAGTAGTCCTAGGCCCTCCTACAATGAGCAGTTCTTC.

This clone was picked up one time. The chain employs TRBV25-1 and TRBJ2-3; D is perhaps TRBD1 (6 bases). Trimming cost V 4 bases and J 6 bases, with 11 bases left between them. CDR3 length: 13 residues. The germline V gene has CDR1 MGHDK and CDR2 SYGVNS. CDR3 nucleotides: TGTGCCAGCAGTGCCACCAGGGGTGATACGCAGTATTTT. Protein sequence: CASSATRGDTQYF.

The rearrangement uses TRBV18 and TRBJ2-7, with TRBD1 identical over 8 bases. V shed 4 bases and J 3 bases; nucleotides not matched to a gene: 8. This CDR3 is built from 15 residues. The germline gives CDR1 KGHSH, CDR2 LQKENI. CDR3 nucleotide sequence: TGTGCCAGCTCACGAACCGGGACAGGCGTCTACGAGCAGTACTTC. It encodes CASSRTGTGVYEQYF.

V is TRBV9 and J is TRBJ1-2; 8 bases line up with TRBD1. This CDR3 is built from 15 residues. Germline CDR1 is SGDLS and CDR2 is YYNGEE. With V trimmed by 3 bases and J by 4 bases, 8 bases remained unmatched. CDR3 sequence: CASSEGTGGSYGYTF. As DNA, the CDR3 is TGTGCCAGCAGCGAGGGGACAGGAGGGAGCTATGGCTACACCTTC.

DNA of the CDR3: TGTGCCAGCAGGGGAGCGGCCGGGGAGCTGTTTTTT. It yields the protein CASRGAAGELFF. The J gene is TRBJ2-2, the V gene TRBV28; D might be TRBD2 (5 bases). Trimming removed 6 bases at V and 6 bases at J, with 8 bases between. Germline lookup yields CDR1 MDHEN and CDR2 SYDVKM. The CDR3 covers 12 residues.

This clone was found a few times. The chain carries TRBV6-5 and TRBJ2-7; the match to TRBD1 covers 7 bases. From germline, CDR1 is MNHEY and CDR2 SVGAGI. There are 13 residues in the CDR3. With 1 base clipped from V and 7 bases from J, the junction kept 4 bases outside the gene matches. CDR3 sequence (DNA): TGTGCCAGCAGTTACTGGGACAGTGAGGAGCAGTACTTC. It specifies CASSYWDSEEQYF.

The chain is built from TRBV11-2 and TRBJ2-1, with TRBD2 as a possible D gene (5 bases). V lost 5 bases to trimming and J lost 12 bases, with 14 bases between them. Germline V gene sequence: CDR1 SGHAT, CDR2 FQNNGV. The CDR3 totals 12 residues. CDR3 in amino acids: CASSRARAGQFF. In DNA form, the CDR3 reads TGTGCCAGCAGCCGCGCTCGGGCGGGGCAGTTCTTC.

This clone was seen just once. V is TRBV21-1 and J is TRBJ2-7; the table's D gene call, TRBD2, was not cross checked with the DNA. TRBV21-1 is tagged as a pseudogene. The CDR3 is 15 residues long. The CDR3: CASSPWGELTYEQYF. DNA of the CDR3: TGTGCCAGCAGCCCCTGGGGGGAGTTGACCTACGAGCAGTACTTC.

The chain's CDR3 is CASSLGRINYEQYF. The DNA for the CDR3 is TGCGCCAGCAGCCTCGGGAGGATCAACTACGAGCAGTACTTC. This chain connects TRBV5-1 to TRBJ2-7; 7 bases match TRBD2. The CDR3 has 14 residues. Trimming removed 4 bases from V and 3 bases from J; junction bases left unmatched: 7. Germline V gene lookup returns CDR1 SGHRS and CDR2 YFSETQ.

This clone was counted a few times. The V and J genes are TRBV14 and TRBJ1-5, with D possibly TRBD1 on 5 matching bases. This CDR3 contains 18 residues. Germline values: CDR1 SGHDN, CDR2 FVKESK. V lost 1 base and J 0 bases, leaving 16 bases between the germline ends. CDR3 in amino acids: CASSQGSGGHDSNQPQHF. The CDR3 coding sequence is TGTGCCAGCAGCCAAGGTAGCGGGGGTCACGATAGCAATCAGCCCCAGCATTTT.